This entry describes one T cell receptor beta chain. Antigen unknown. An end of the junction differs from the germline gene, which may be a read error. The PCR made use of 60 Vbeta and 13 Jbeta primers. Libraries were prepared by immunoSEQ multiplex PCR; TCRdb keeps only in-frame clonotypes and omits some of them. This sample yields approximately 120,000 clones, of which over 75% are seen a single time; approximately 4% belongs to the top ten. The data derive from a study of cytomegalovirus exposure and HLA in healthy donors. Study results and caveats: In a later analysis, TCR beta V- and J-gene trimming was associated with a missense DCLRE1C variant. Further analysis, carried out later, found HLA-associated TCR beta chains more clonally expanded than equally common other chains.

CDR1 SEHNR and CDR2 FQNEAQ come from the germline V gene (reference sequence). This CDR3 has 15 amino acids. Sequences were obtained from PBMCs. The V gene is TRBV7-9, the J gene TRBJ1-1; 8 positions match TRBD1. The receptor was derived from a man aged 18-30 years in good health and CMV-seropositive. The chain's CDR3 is CSSSATGGGNTEAFF. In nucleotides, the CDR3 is TGTTCCAGCAGCGCCACAGGGGGGGGGAACACTGAAGCTTTCTTT.